The clone carrying this TCR beta chain was seen more than once but under ten times. Its target is not known. The V end lost 11 bases, the J end lost 5 bases, and 12 bases lay between the germline ends. The CDR3 loop spans 11 amino acids. Germline V gene lookup returns CDR1 MDHEN and CDR2 SYDVKM. TCRdb processed the reads anew with MiXCR; each CDR3 protein has one entry. This sample has 100,000 or so distinct CDR3 sequences, with 16% found just once. The source of the sample is a study of T cell repertoires in cytomegalovirus infection. The wider study: CMV infection and matching HLA type were both indicated by public TCR beta signatures.

Study outcomes and limitations: Carriers of CMV plus the relevant HLA were identified by cumulative public TCR beta family frequency. HLA-C-restricted CMV-specific TCR beta clonotypes prevailed in the ex vivo response.

The source is a human donor in good health (CMV status not recorded). Some clones in this sample may be carry-over from other donors' samples. V gene TRBV28 combines with J gene TRBJ2-5; D not resolved. The sample consisted of PBMCs. CDR3 coding DNA: TGTGCCGGGATGGGCTGGGAGACCCAGTACTTC. Encoded protein: CAGMGWETQYF.